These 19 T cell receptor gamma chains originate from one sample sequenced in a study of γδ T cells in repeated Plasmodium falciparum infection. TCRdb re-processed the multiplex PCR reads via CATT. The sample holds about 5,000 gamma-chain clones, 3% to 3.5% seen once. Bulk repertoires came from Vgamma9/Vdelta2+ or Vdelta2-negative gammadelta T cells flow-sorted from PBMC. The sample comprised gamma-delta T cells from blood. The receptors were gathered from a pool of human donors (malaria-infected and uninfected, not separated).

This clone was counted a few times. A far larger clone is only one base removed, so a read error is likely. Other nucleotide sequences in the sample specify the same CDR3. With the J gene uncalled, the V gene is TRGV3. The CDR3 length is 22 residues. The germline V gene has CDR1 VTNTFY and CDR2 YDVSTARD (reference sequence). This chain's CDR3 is CATWDRRLVRTPTISNYYKKLF. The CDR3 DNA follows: TGTGCCACCTGGGACAGGCGTTTAGTAAGGACGCCCACCATATCGAATTATTATAAGAAACTTTTT.

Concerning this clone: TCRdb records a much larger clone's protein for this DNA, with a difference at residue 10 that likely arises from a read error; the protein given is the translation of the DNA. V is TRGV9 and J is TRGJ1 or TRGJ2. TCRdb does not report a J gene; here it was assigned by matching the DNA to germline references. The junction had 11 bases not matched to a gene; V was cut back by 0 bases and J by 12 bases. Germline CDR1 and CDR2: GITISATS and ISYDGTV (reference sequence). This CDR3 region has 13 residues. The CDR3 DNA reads TGTGCCTTGTGGGAGGTGCACCATAGTAGGAAACTCTTT. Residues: CALWEVHHSRKLF.

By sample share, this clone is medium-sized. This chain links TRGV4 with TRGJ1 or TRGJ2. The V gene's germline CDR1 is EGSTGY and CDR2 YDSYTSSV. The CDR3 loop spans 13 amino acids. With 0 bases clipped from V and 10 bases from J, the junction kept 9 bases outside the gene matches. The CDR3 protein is CATWDGPHFKKLF. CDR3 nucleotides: TGTGCCACCTGGGATGGGCCCCACTTCAAGAAACTCTTT.

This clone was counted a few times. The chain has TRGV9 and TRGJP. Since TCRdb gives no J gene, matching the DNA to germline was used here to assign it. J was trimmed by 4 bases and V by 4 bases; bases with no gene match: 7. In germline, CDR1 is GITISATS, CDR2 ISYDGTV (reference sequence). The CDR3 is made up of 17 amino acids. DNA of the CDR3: TGTGCCTTGTGGGACTACGGTCAAGAGTTGGGCAAAAAAATCAAGGTATTT. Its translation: CALWDYGQELGKKIKVF.

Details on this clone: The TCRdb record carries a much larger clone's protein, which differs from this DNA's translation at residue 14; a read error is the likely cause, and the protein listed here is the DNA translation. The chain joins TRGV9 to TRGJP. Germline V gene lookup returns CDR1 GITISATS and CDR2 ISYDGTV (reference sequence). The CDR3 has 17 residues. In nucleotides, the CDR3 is TGTGCCTTGTGGGAGGTGCTGGGAGAGTTGGGCAAAAAAAGCAAGGTATTT. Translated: CALWEVLGELGKKSKVF.

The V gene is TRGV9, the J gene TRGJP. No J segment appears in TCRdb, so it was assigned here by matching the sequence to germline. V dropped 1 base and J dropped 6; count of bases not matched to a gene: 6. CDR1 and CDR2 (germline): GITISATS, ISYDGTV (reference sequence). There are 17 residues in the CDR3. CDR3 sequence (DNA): TGTGCCTTGTGGGAGGTTGATATAGAGTTGGGCAAAAAAATCAAGGTATTT. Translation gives CALWEVDIELGKKIKVF.

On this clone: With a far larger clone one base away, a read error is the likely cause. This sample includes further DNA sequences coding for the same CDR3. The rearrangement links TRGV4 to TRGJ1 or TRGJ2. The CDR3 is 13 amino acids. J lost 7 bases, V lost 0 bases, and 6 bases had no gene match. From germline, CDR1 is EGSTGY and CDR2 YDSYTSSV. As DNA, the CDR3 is TGTGCCACCTGGGATGGGCTGTACTATAAGAAACTCTTT. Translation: CATWDGLYYKKLF.

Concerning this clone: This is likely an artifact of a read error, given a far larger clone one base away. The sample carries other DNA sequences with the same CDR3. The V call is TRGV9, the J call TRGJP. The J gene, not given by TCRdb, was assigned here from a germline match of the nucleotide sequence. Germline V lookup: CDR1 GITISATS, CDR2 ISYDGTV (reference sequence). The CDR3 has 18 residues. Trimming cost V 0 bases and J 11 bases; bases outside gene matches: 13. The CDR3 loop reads CALWEVRSGELGKKIKVF. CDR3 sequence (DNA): TGTGCCTTGTGGGAGGTGCGATCGGGGGAGCTGGGCAAAAAAATCAAGGTATTT.

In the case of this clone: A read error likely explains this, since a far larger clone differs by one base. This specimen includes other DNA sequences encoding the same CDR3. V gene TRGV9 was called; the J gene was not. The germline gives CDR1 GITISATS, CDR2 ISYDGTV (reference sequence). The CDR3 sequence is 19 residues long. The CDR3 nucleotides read TGTGCCTTGTGGGAGGTGCAGGTCCCAAGGCATTTGGGCAAAAAAATCAAGGTATTC. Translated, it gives CALWEVQVPRHLGKKIKVF.

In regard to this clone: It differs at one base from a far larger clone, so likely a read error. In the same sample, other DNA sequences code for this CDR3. CDR3: CATWDGLDYKKLF. DNA of the CDR3: TGTGCCACATGGGATGGGCTTGATTATAAGAAACTCTTT. The chain recombines TRGV4 with TRGJ1 or TRGJ2. The CDR3 length is 13 residues. Per the germline V gene, CDR1 is EGSTGY and CDR2 is YDSYTSSV.

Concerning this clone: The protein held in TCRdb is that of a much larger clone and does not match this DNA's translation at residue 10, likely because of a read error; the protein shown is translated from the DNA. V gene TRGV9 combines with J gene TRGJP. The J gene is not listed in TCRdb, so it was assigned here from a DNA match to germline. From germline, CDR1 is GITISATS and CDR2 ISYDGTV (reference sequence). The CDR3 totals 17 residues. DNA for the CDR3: TGTGCCTTGTGGGAGCCTTTGCAAGAGTTTGGCAAAAAAATCAAGGTATTT. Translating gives CALWEPLQEFGKKIKVF.

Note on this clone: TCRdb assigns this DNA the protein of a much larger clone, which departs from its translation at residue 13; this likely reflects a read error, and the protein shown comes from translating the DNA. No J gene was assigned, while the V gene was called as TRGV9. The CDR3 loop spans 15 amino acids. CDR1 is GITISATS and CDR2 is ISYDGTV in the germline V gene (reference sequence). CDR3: CALWSQELGKKIEVF. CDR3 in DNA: TGTGCCTTGTGGTCGCAAGAGTTGGGCAAAAAAATCGAGGTATTT.

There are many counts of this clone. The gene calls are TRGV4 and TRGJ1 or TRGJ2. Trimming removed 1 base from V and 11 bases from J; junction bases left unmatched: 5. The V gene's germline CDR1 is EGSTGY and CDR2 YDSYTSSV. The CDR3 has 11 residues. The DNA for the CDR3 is TGTGCCACCTGGGATGGCTGTGAGAAACTCTTT. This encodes CATWDGCEKLF.

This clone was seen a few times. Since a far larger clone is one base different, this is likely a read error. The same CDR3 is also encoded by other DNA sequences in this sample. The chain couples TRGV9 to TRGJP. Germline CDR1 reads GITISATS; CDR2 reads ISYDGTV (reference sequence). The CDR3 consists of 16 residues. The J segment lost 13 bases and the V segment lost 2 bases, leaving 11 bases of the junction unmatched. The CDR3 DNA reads TGTGCCTTGTGGGAGGCCACAGTGTTAGGCAAAAAAATCAAGGTATTT. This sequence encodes CALWEATVLGKKIKVF.

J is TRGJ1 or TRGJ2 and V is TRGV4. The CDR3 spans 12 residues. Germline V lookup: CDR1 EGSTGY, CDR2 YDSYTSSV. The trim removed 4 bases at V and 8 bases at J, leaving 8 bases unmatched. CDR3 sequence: CATWDGPNKKLF. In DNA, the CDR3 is TGTGCCACCTGGGACGGGCCCAATAAGAAACTCTTT.

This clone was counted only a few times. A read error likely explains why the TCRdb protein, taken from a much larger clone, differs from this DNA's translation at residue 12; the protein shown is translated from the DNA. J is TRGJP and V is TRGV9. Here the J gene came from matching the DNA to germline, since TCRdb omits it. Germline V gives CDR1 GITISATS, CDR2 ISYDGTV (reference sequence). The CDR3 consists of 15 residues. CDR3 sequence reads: CALWEPELGKKTKVF. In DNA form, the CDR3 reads TGTGCCTTGTGGGAGCCAGAGTTGGGCAAAAAAACCAAGGTATTT.

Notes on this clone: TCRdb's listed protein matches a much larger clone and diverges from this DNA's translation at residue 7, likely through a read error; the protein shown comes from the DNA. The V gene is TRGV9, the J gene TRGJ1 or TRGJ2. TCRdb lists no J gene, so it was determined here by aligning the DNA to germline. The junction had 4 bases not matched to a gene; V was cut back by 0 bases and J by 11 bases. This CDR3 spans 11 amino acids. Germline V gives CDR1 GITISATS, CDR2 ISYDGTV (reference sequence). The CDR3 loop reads CALWEVYEKLF. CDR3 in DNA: TGTGCCTTGTGGGAGGTGTACGAGAAACTCTTT.

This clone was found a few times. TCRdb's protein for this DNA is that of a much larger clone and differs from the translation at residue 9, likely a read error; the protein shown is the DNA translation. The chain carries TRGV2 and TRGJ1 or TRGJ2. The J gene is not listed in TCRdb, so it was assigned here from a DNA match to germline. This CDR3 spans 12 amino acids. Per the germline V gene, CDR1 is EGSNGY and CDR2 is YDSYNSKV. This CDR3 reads CATWDGGYRKLF. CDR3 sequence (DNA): TGTGCCACCTGGGACGGAGGATATAGGAAACTCTTT.

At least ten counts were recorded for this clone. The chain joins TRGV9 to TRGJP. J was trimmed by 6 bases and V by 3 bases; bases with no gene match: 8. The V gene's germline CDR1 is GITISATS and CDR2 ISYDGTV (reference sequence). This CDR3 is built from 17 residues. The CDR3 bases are TGTGCCTTGTGGGAGTTCTCCCCAGAGTTGGGCAAAAAAATCAAGGTATTT. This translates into CALWEFSPELGKKIKVF.